The 19 T cell receptor beta chains below come from one sample, sequenced in a study of blood T cell repertoires in COVID-19. Profiling relied on immunoSEQ multiplex PCR, and the TCRdb table lists in-frame clones only, not all of them. The sample has around 190,000 clones; roughly 88% are singletons. Material: peripheral blood. The receptors come from a human donor in a cohort sampled during active COVID-19.

V gene TRBV10-1 combines with J gene TRBJ2-3; D not resolved. From germline, CDR1 is WNHNN and CDR2 SYGVQD (reference sequence). This CDR3 is 13 amino acids long. V gave up 2 bases and J gave up 4 bases, with 7 bases separating them. CDR3 sequence (DNA): TGCGCCAGCAGTGAGGCGAGCGCAGATACGCAGTATTTT. This translates into CASSEASADTQYF.

The rearrangement joins TRBV9 to TRBJ2-1; 8 nucleotides line up with TRBD2. This CDR3 contains 14 residues. The J segment lost 7 bases and the V segment lost 4 bases, leaving 7 bases of the junction unmatched. Germline loops: CDR1 SGDLS, CDR2 YYNGEE. CDR3: CASSPRTSRNEQFF. The CDR3, as DNA: TGTGCCAGCAGCCCGAGGACTAGCAGAAATGAGCAGTTCTTC.

This clone has a single count. This rearrangement joins TRBV12-3 or TRBV12-4 to TRBJ2-7; D may be TRBD1 (6 bases). Trimming left V 6 bases short and J 4 bases short, with 10 bases between. The CDR3 is 12 residues long. Written as DNA, the CDR3 is TGTGCCAGCAGACCGGACAGTTACGAGCAGTACTTC. It yields the protein CASRPDSYEQYF.

The gene calls are TRBV12-5 and TRBJ1-5; D unresolved. Trimming removed 2 bases from V and 0 bases from J, with 5 bases in between. The CDR3 extends over 14 amino acids. CDR1 is LGHNT, CDR2 FRNRAP, per germline. CDR3 loop: CASGLRVSNQPQHF. Written as DNA, the CDR3 is TGTGCTAGTGGTTTGCGGGTTAGCAATCAGCCCCAGCATTTT.

The V call is TRBV19, the J call TRBJ1-1; D is possibly TRBD1 (5 bases). Germline CDR1 and CDR2: LNHDA and SQIVND (reference sequence). The CDR3 is 14 residues long. V lost 2 bases to trimming and J lost 4 bases, with 11 bases between them. The CDR3 region has the DNA TGTGCCAGTAGTATAAGTGTGGGGGGCACTGAAGCTTTCTTT. It translates to CASSISVGGTEAFF. The whole variable domain, filled in from reference TRBV19 and TRBJ1-1, reads DGGITQSPKYLFRKEGQNVTLSCEQNLNHDAMYWYRQDPGQGLRLIYYSQIVNDFQKGDIAEGYSVSREKKESFPLTVTSAQKNPTAFYLCASSISVGGTEAFFGQGTRLTVV.

The rearrangement uses TRBV5-1 and TRBJ2-5, with 10 bases aligning to TRBD2. This CDR3 spans 18 amino acids. V shed 1 base, J shed 5 bases, and the junction held 14 bases outside the gene matches. Per germline, CDR1 SGHRS and CDR2 YFSETQ. DNA for the CDR3: TGCGCCAGCAGCTTGCATCCTCTAGCGGGAGCGTCATTGGAGACCCAGTACTTC. Encoded protein: CASSLHPLAGASLETQYF.

V usage is TRBV28 and J usage is TRBJ2-1; D might be TRBD1 (6 bases). From germline, CDR1 is MDHEN and CDR2 SYDVKM. V was pared by 5 bases and J by 7 bases, with 27 bases between. This CDR3 has 18 residues. The CDR3 loop reads CASSAFEWGTSLRNEQFF. The CDR3 nucleotides are TGTGCCAGCAGTGCATTCGAATGGGGGACATCCCTTCGGAATGAGCAGTTCTTC.

V is TRBV28 and J is TRBJ2-1; the match to TRBD2 covers 7 bases. After removal of 2 bases from V and 10 bases from J, the junction contained 5 bases not matched to a gene. The CDR3 sequence is 13 residues long. CDR1 and CDR2 from the germline V gene are MDHEN and SYDVKM. CDR3 loop: CASSLRLAWEQFF. CDR3 DNA: TGTGCCAGCAGTTTAAGACTAGCCTGGGAGCAGTTCTTC. The entire variable domain, with the rest obtained from reference TRBV28 and TRBJ2-1, is as follows: DVKVTQSSRYLVKRTGEKVFLECVQDMDHENMFWYRQDPGLGLRLIYFSYDVKMKEKGDIPEGYSVSREKKERFSLILESASTNQTSMYLCASSLRLAWEQFFGPGTRLTVL.

J is TRBJ2-1 and V is TRBV29-1, with 14 nucleotides matching TRBD2. Germline loops: CDR1 SQVTM, CDR2 ANQGSEA. V lost 0 bases and J lost 3; bases outside the gene matches: 4. The CDR3 consists of 17 residues. This CDR3 is CSVEEGTSGSYYNEQFF. The CDR3, as DNA: TGCAGCGTTGAAGAAGGGACTAGCGGGAGTTACTACAATGAGCAGTTCTTC.

The sample holds one count of this clone. Germline and junction disagree at one end, which may indicate a read error. V and J are TRBV19 and TRBJ1-4; a possible D gene is TRBD1 (5 bases). The CDR3 sequence is 16 residues long. CDR1 LNHDA and CDR2 SQIVND come from the germline V gene (reference sequence). CDR3 bases: TGTGCCAGTAGTATAGGCGGCAGGGATTCTAAAGAAAAACTGTTTTTT. Its protein product is CASSIGGRDSKEKLFF. Full variable domain (remainder filled in from reference TRBV19 and TRBJ1-4): DGGITQSPKYLFRKEGQNVTLSCEQNLNHDAMYWYRQDPGQGLRLIYYSQIVNDFQKGDIAEGYSVSREKKESFPLTVTSAQKNPTAFYLCASSIGGRDSKEKLFFGSGTQLSVL.

This clone was seen a single time. The chain joins TRBV10-3 to TRBJ2-7, with 7 bases aligning to TRBD1. CDR3 length: 13 residues. Unmatched junction bases numbered 5, after V lost 2 bases and J lost 7 bases. CDR1 is ENHRY, CDR2 SYGVKD, per germline. CDR3 region: CAISEGTDGEQYF. The CDR3 DNA reads TGTGCCATCAGTGAGGGGACAGACGGGGAGCAGTACTTC.

This chain joins TRBV30 and TRBJ1-2; D is uncertain. V shed 0 bases and J shed 4 bases, with 15 bases lying between them. The CDR3 spans 15 residues. Germline V CDR1 and CDR2: GTSNPN, SVGIG (reference sequence). The CDR3 bases are TGTGCCTGGAGTGTACGAGGGTCCGGCGGCTATGGCTACACCTTC. Amino acids: CAWSVRGSGGYGYTF. The complete variable domain, with remaining parts taken from reference TRBV30 and TRBJ1-2, reads SQTIHQWPATLVQPVGSPLSLECTVEGTSNPNLYWYRQAAGRGLQLLFYSVGIGQISSEVPQNLSASRPQDRQFILSSKKLLLSDSGFYLCAWSVRGSGGYGYTFGSGTRLTVV.

The V and J genes are TRBV19 and TRBJ2-3; 11 bases agree with TRBD1. This CDR3 has 18 residues. The germline V gene encodes CDR1 LNHDA and CDR2 SQIVND (reference sequence). The V segment lost 2 bases and the J segment 2 bases; nucleotides outside the gene matches: 9. CDR3 DNA: TGTGCCAGTAGTATAAGGACAGGGGGCTATTCTTTCACAGATACGCAGTATTTT. This gives the protein CASSIRTGGYSFTDTQYF.

The chain joins TRBV19 to TRBJ1-4; D not certain. The length of the CDR3 is 13 residues. Trimming pared 1 base from V and 8 bases from J, leaving 8 bases between. Germline CDR1 and CDR2: LNHDA and SQIVND (reference sequence). Written as DNA, the CDR3 is TGTGCCAGTAGTATAGGCAGCGGCGAAAAACTGTTTTTT. As protein: CASSIGSGEKLFF.

The chain combines TRBV5-1 with TRBJ1-1, with 7 nucleotides matching TRBD1. CDR3 length: 15 amino acids. Germline V gene lookup returns CDR1 SGHRS and CDR2 YFSETQ. The V and J ends lost 4 bases and 0 bases, in that order; junction bases with no gene match: 6. DNA of the CDR3: TGCGCCAGCAGCCCGACGGGACAGCTGAACACTGAAGCTTTCTTT. This codes for CASSPTGQLNTEAFF.

This chain links TRBV7-9 with TRBJ1-1, with a tentative D call TRBD1 (5 bases). The CDR3 loop spans 15 amino acids. V dropped 1 base and J dropped 5 bases, with 14 bases sitting between them. The germline gives CDR1 SEHNR, CDR2 FQNEAQ (reference sequence). Here the CDR3 DNA reads TGTGCCAGCAGCTTAGAGTTAGGCAGGGAAACTGAAGCTTTCTTT. This gives the protein CASSLELGRETEAFF.

The chain is built from TRBV3-1 (or the pseudogene TRBV3-2) and TRBJ2-7, with 8 bases fitting TRBD1. The V gene end was trimmed by 4 bases and the J gene end by 5 bases; junction bases not matched to a gene: 7. The CDR3 runs to 14 residues. Germline CDR1 and CDR2: LGHDT and YNNKEL (reference sequence). CDR3: CASSRQTGVNEQYF. The DNA for the CDR3 is TGTGCCAGCAGCCGACAGACAGGGGTCAACGAGCAGTACTTC.

The chain is built from TRBV6-5 and TRBJ1-3; D unresolved. CDR3 length: 14 amino acids. Between the trimmed V and J ends, which lost 0 bases and 8 bases, there was a span of 11 bases. Germline values: CDR1 MNHEY, CDR2 SVGAGI. The CDR3 bases are TGTGCCAGCAGTTACTCGGAGGGAGTGGACACCATATATTTT. This sequence encodes CASSYSEGVDTIYF.

This chain connects TRBV20-1 to TRBJ2-7; TRBD2 agrees at 8 bases. The CDR3 totals 14 residues. Trimming removed 3 bases from V and 3 bases from J; junction bases left unmatched: 7. Germline V gene lookup returns CDR1 DFQATT and CDR2 SNEGSKA (reference sequence). The CDR3 DNA follows: TGCAGTGCTAGTACGCGCGGGAGGCTCTACGAGCAGTACTTC. It codes for CSASTRGRLYEQYF.